This T cell receptor beta chain was recovered during a study of Graves' ophthalmopathy and Graves' hyperthyroidism. Whole-study findings and limits: The authors also found most expanded thyroid clonotypes above 0.001 frequency in blood. Ophthalmopathy progression predictions by the model showed nearly 75% specificity and about 70% sensitivity.

In its sample, this clonotype was seen many times. Its target is not known. Scientists amplified the TCR beta CDR3 regions from RNA transcripts. In the first round, RT-PCR was carried out with HTBI primers, and a multiplex PCR formed the second round. TCRdb independently ran MiXCR on the multiplex PCR reads; one entry per CDR3 protein. This table holds around 520,000 distinct CDR3 sequences, less than 40% found once. Patients in the hyperthyroidism group, adults aged 18 to 65, were newly diagnosed, under 2 months' duration. The clonotype was recovered from an adult man with Graves' hyperthyroidism. Material for sequencing was peripheral blood or thyroid tissue (not recorded which).

CDR3 region: CASSQDRDGYEQYF. The DNA for the CDR3 is TGTGCCAGCAGCCAAGATCGTGATGGCTACGAGCAGTACTTC. The rearrangement joins TRBV4-2 to TRBJ2-7; no firm D call. CDR3 length equals 14 residues. In germline, CDR1 is LGHNA, CDR2 YNFKEQ. The V gene lost 0 bases and the J gene lost 3 bases, with 9 bases spanning the gap.